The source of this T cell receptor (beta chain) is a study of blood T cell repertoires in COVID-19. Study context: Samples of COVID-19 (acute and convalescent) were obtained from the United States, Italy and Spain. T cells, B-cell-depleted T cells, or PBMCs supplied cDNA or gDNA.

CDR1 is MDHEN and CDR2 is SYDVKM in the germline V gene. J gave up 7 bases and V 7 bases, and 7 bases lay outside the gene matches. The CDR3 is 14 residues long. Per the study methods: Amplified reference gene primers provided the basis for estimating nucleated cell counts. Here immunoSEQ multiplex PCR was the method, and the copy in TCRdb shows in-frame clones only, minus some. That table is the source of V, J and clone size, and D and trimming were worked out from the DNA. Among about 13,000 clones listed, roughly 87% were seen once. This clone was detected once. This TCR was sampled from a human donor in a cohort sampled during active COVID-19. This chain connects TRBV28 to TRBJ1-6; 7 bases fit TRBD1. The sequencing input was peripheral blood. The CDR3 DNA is TGTGCCAGCAAGTTACCGGGACAGAATTCACCCCTCCACTTT. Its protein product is CASKLPGQNSPLHF.